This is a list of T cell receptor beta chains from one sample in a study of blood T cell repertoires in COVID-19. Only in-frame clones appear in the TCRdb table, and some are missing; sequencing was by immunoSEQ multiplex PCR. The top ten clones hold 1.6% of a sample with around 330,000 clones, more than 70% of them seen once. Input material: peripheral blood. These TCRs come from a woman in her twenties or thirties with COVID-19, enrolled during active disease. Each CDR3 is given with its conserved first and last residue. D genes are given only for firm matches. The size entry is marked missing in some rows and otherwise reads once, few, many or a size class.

CASSIRTATNTYEQYF	TGTGCCAGCAGCATCCGGACAGCTACGAATACCTACGAGCAGTACTTC	.	.	TRBV21-1	TRBJ2-7
CASTPLAGIEAFF	TGTGCCAGCACCCCCCTAGCGGGGATTGAAGCTTTCTTT	.	.	TRBV6-5	TRBJ1-1
CASSHLAGGYNEQFF	TGTGCCAGCAGTCACCTAGCGGGGGGGTACAATGAGCAGTTCTTC	TRBD2	once	TRBV6-5	TRBJ2-1
CASSGPSGAGEPREQFF	TGTGCCAGCAGTGGCCCCTCTGGAGCGGGGGAACCTAGGGAGCAGTTCTTC	TRBD2	few	TRBV6-4	TRBJ2-1
CSAGGRGLRSNEQFF	TGCAGCGCTGGTGGGCGGGGGCTCAGATCCAATGAGCAGTTCTTC	.	once	TRBV29-1	TRBJ2-1
CASSFRLGDEQYF	TGTGCCAGCAGCTTCAGGTTAGGGGACGAGCAGTACTTC	.	.	TRBV11-2	TRBJ2-7
CAWSPFGQTRIHEQYF	TGTGCCTGGAGCCCCTTCGGACAGACGAGGATCCACGAGCAGTACTTC	.	.	TRBV30	TRBJ2-7
CASTQGQGRPNYGYTF	TGTGCCAGCACCCAGGGACAGGGGCGCCCTAACTATGGCTACACCTTC	TRBD1	.	TRBV6-8	TRBJ1-2
CASRRGGKETQYF	TGTGCCAGCAGGCGGGGGGGGAAAGAGACCCAGTACTTC	TRBD2	.	TRBV6-4	TRBJ2-5
CASSTWAGSTDTQYF	TGTGCCAGCAGCACATGGGCGGGTAGCACAGATACGCAGTATTTT	.	few	TRBV11-2	TRBJ2-3
CASSPRRLGDTGELFF	TGTGCCAGCAGCCCTCGGCGTCTCGGGGACACCGGGGAGCTGTTTTTT	.	once	TRBV7-9	TRBJ2-2
CASSVGANFNEQFF	TGTGCCAGCAGCGTAGGGGCGAACTTCAATGAGCAGTTCTTC	.	once	TRBV9	TRBJ2-1
CASSPLSLETQYF	TGTGCCAGTAGCCCACTTTCCCTAGAGACCCAGTACTTC	.	.	TRBV19	TRBJ2-5
CASTGSSGGVETQYF	TGTGCCAGCACGGGGAGCAGCGGGGGGGTCGAGACCCAGTACTTC	TRBD2	.	TRBV6-5	TRBJ2-5
CSASLLRGGNEQFF	TGCAGTGCTAGTTTGTTGCGGGGGGGCAATGAGCAGTTCTTC	TRBD2	.	TRBV20-1	TRBJ2-1
CATSRPLTGGYNQPQHF	TGTGCCACCAGCAGACCCCTGACAGGGGGCTACAATCAGCCCCAGCATTTT	TRBD1	.	TRBV15	TRBJ1-5
CATSDPGQGIHEQYF	TGTGCCACCAGTGACCCGGGACAGGGGATTCACGAGCAGTACTTC	TRBD1	.	TRBV24-1	TRBJ2-7
CACKLTGNYGYTF	TGTGCCTGTAAACTGACAGGGAACTATGGCTACACCTTC	TRBD1	.	TRBV30	TRBJ1-2
CASSQGGTPNPNYGYTF	TGTGCCAGCAGCCAAGGGGGGACACCTAATCCTAACTATGGCTACACCTTC	.	.	TRBV3-1/TRBV3-2	TRBJ1-2
CASSQDRGTVLYGYTF	TGCGCCAGCAGCCAAGATAGGGGGACAGTCCTCTATGGCTACACCTTC	TRBD1	.	TRBV4-1	TRBJ1-2
CASSRLGLAGGRSYNEQFF	TGTGCCAGCAGCCGCCTTGGACTAGCGGGGGGACGCTCCTACAATGAGCAGTTCTTC	TRBD2	few	TRBV3-1/TRBV3-2	TRBJ2-1
CASSLWGGTVTDTQYF	TGCGCCAGCAGCTTGTGGGGGGGCACAGTTACAGATACGCAGTATTTT	.	few	TRBV5-1	TRBJ2-3
CASSYSFSTSYNEQFF	TGTGCCAGCAGTTACTCGTTTAGCACTTCCTACAATGAGCAGTTCTTC	.	.	TRBV6-2/TRBV6-3	TRBJ2-1
CAISVTSGGEGEQFF	TGTGCCATCAGTGTCACTAGCGGGGGGGAGGGTGAGCAGTTCTTC	TRBD2	few	TRBV10-3	TRBJ2-1
CASSFPSRPDTQYF	TGTGCCAGCAGCTTCCCTAGCCGTCCAGATACGCAGTATTTT	.	.	TRBV5-4	TRBJ2-3
CASSELAGGLTGELFF	TGTGCCAGCAGTGAACTAGCGGGGGGACTCACCGGGGAGCTGTTTTTT	TRBD2	.	TRBV6-1	TRBJ2-2
CASSVVTKAYEQYF	TGTGCCAGCAGCGTAGTCACTAAAGCCTACGAGCAGTACTTC	.	.	TRBV9	TRBJ2-7
CASSTRRGVTEAFF	TGTGCCAGCAGCACCAGGCGGGGGGTCACTGAAGCTTTCTTT	.	.	TRBV7-4	TRBJ1-1
CASSGTGANVLTF	TGTGCCAGCAGTGGGACAGGTGCCAACGTCCTGACTTTC	TRBD1	once	TRBV2	TRBJ2-6
CASRSTASSGNTIYF	TGTGCCAGTAGATCAACAGCCTCCTCTGGAAACACCATATATTTT	.	.	TRBV19	TRBJ1-3
CASSEGTGVVRLHF	TGTGCCAGCAGTGAGGGGACAGGCGTCGTCCGCCTCCACTTT	TRBD1	.	TRBV25-1	TRBJ1-6
CASSHGGNGYTF	TGTGCCAGCAGCCATGGAGGGAATGGCTACACCTTC	.	.	TRBV3-1/TRBV3-2	TRBJ1-2
CAASRVSNYGYTF	TGTGCCGCCTCCAGGGTCTCAAACTATGGCTACACCTTC	.	once	TRBV6-5	TRBJ1-2
CASSQTRNQPQHF	TGTGCCAGTAGTCAGACTCGGAATCAGCCCCAGCATTTT	.	.	TRBV19	TRBJ1-5
CASRAGGYNGYTF	TGTGCCAGCAGGGCAGGGGGCTATAATGGCTACACCTTC	TRBD1	.	TRBV2	TRBJ1-2
CASSPTRDSQEAFF	TGTGCCAGCTCACCGACGCGGGACAGCCAAGAAGCTTTCTTT	TRBD1	.	TRBV18	TRBJ1-1
CASSTRELGYTF	TGTGCCAGCAGCACGAGGGAGCTAGGCTACACCTTC	.	.	TRBV7-8	TRBJ1-2
CASRGGDYSNQPQHF	TGTGCCAGCAGGGGAGGGGATTATAGCAATCAGCCCCAGCATTTT	.	.	TRBV2	TRBJ1-5
CASSQWARYGYTF	TGTGCCAGCAGCCAATGGGCGCGCTATGGCTACACCTTC	.	.	TRBV14	TRBJ1-2
CASLSGSYNEQFF	TGTGCCAGTCTTAGCGGCTCCTACAATGAGCAGTTCTTC	.	once	TRBV2	TRBJ2-1
CASSSGLAGYGYTF	TGCGCCAGCAGCTCAGGACTGGCAGGCTATGGCTACACCTTC	.	.	TRBV5-1	TRBJ1-2
CASSTQQGAETGELFF	TGTGCCAGCAGCACACAACAGGGGGCGGAAACCGGGGAGCTGTTTTTT	TRBD1	.	TRBV5-4	TRBJ2-2
CASSPRTVGTDTQYF	TGTGCCAGCTCACCTAGGACAGTAGGCACAGATACGCAGTATTTT	.	.	TRBV18	TRBJ2-3